This entry concerns a single T cell receptor beta chain. This sample stems from a study of blood T cell repertoires in COVID-19. V lost 7 bases and J 4 bases, leaving 14 bases between the germline ends. Germline V gene data show CDR1 as SGHRS and CDR2 as YFSETQ. CDR3 length: 13 residues. Measured with immunoSEQ multiplex PCR; TCRdb has only the in-frame clones, and not every one. The table shows about 52,000 clones, with about 83% occurring only once. The sequenced sample was peripheral blood. The origin of this receptor is a woman aged 80 or older with acute or convalescent COVID-19. This chain uses TRBV5-1 with TRBJ2-5; D might be TRBD1 (5 bases). CDR3 sequence: CASGDWGGETQYF. CDR3 coding DNA: TGCGCCAGCGGGGATTGGGGCGGAGAGACCCAGTACTTC.